This section outlines one T cell receptor beta chain sequence together with its context. Its target is not known. This entry is derived from a study of cytomegalovirus exposure and HLA in healthy donors. Findings of the study overall: TCR beta chains numbering under 200 were designated cytomegalovirus-associated.

The method was immunoSEQ multiplex PCR; TCRdb's version includes in-frame clones alone and lacks a portion of them. The sample holds roughly 310,000 clones, approximately 85% seen once. Germline CDR1 is SGDLS and CDR2 is YYNGEE. V lost 1 base, J lost 3 bases, and 4 bases lay in between. This CDR3 spans 13 amino acids. V and J are TRBV9 and TRBJ2-2, with D hard to call. The clonotype originates from a man aged 30 to 39 in good health and CMV-seronegative. The sample taken for sequencing was PBMCs. The CDR3 protein is CASSVLYTGELFF. CDR3 bases: TGTGCCAGCAGCGTACTATACACCGGGGAGCTGTTTTTT.